One sample yielded the 16 T cell receptor beta chains listed below, sequenced in a study of blood T cell repertoires in COVID-19. The repertoire was sequenced with immunoSEQ multiplex PCR; TCRdb's copy has only in-frame clones and lacks some. This sample has about 280,000 clones, with about four fifths found just once. Sequenced: PBMCs or T cells enriched from blood (not recorded which). The origin of the receptors is a man aged 40-49 years who had been exposed to COVID-19.

The chain carries TRBV27 and TRBJ1-2; 8 nucleotides match TRBD1. V lost 3 bases to trimming and J lost 7 bases; unmatched junction nucleotides: 10. This CDR3 has 15 amino acids. Germline CDR1 and CDR2: MNHEY and SMNVEV (reference sequence). CDR3: CASSLGSGGERGYTF. CDR3 in DNA: TGTGCCAGCAGTTTGGGATCAGGGGGCGAACGTGGCTACACCTTC.

V usage is TRBV23-1 and J usage is TRBJ2-1; the D gene is possibly TRBD2 (6 bases). TRBV23-1 is sorted into the ORF group, with uncertain function. This CDR3 is built from 18 residues. V gave up 0 bases and J gave up 1 base, with 16 bases separating them. CDR3 bases: TGCGCCAGCAGTCAATCCTTAAAGGAGGGAGTGTCCTACAATGAGCAGTTCTTC. This codes for CASSQSLKEGVSYNEQFF.

The gene calls are TRBV7-9 and TRBJ2-1, with a possible D match to TRBD2 (6 bases). V was shortened by 4 bases and J by 4 bases, with 8 bases between the two germline ends. Per germline, CDR1 SEHNR and CDR2 FQNEAQ (reference sequence). The CDR3 sequence is 13 residues long. DNA of the CDR3: TGTGCCAGCAGCTCGACTAGTTACAATGAGCAGTTCTTC. This codes for CASSSTSYNEQFF.

This clone showed up just a few times. The J gene is TRBJ1-6, the V gene TRBV18; perhaps TRBD1 as D (6 bases). Germline CDR1 is KGHSH and CDR2 is LQKENI. The CDR3 is made up of 17 amino acids. Trimming took 1 base from V and 9 from J, leaving 19 bases between them. CDR3 DNA sequence: TGTGCCAGCTCACCACAAGCGGCAGGGGCCGAAGGTTCACCCCTCCACTTT. It is translated as CASSPQAAGAEGSPLHF.

V gene TRBV4-1 combines with J gene TRBJ2-5, with 9 bases aligning to TRBD2. V trimming: 1 base; J trimming: 2 bases; junction bases outside the gene matches: 5. The CDR3 is 16 residues long. Germline lookup yields CDR1 MGHRA and CDR2 YSYEKL. CDR3 sequence: CASSQGLTSGQETQYF. As DNA, the CDR3 is TGCGCCAGCAGCCAAGGGTTAACTAGCGGGCAAGAGACCCAGTACTTC.

The chain combines TRBV9 with TRBJ1-6; 7 positions agree with TRBD1. This CDR3 comprises 14 residues. J gave up 7 bases and V 3 bases, and 4 bases lay outside the gene matches. Germline loops: CDR1 SGDLS, CDR2 YYNGEE. CDR3 nucleotides: TGTGCCAGCAGCGGGGGGACAGCCAATTCACCCCTCCACTTT. It encodes CASSGGTANSPLHF.

This sequence joins TRBV11-3 and TRBJ2-1; perhaps TRBD1 as D (7 bases). Germline V gene data show CDR1 as SGHNT and CDR2 as YENEEA. The CDR3 is 16 residues long. Trimming cost V 5 bases and J 7 bases, with 21 bases left between them. CDR3 amino acids: CASSTKRGDRINEQFF. In DNA, the CDR3 is TGTGCCAGCAGCACAAAGAGGGGGGACAGAATAAATGAGCAGTTCTTC.

The chain combines TRBV12-3 or TRBV12-4 with TRBJ1-2; perhaps TRBD1 as D (6 bases). The CDR3 has 12 residues. With 3 bases removed from V and 13 bases from J, the gap between germline ends came to 15 bases. CDR3 bases: TGTGCCAGCAGTTTGGGTTCGACAGGCATCACCTTC. Translated: CASSLGSTGITF.

The J gene is TRBJ2-7, the V gene TRBV11-3; possibly TRBD1 for D (5 bases). The CDR3 is made up of 16 amino acids. V lost 2 bases, J lost 0 bases, and 14 bases lay in between. CDR1 is SGHNT and CDR2 is YENEEA in the germline V gene. CDR3 in DNA: TGTGCCAGCAGCTTACAACCAGACAGCTACTCCTACGAGCAGTACTTC. Its protein product is CASSLQPDSYSYEQYF.

This rearrangement joins TRBV19 to TRBJ2-1; 9 positions match TRBD2. Trimming cost V 5 bases and J 9 bases; bases outside gene matches: 2. Germline loops: CDR1 LNHDA, CDR2 SQIVND (reference sequence). This CDR3 has 12 residues. The DNA for the CDR3 is TGTGCCAGTAGTGCGGGACTAGCTGAGCAGTTCTTC. Protein: CASSAGLAEQFF.

The V call is TRBV7-3, the J call TRBJ1-4, with D uncertain. The CDR3 contains 13 residues. The ends were cut back, 4 bases at V and 12 bases at J, with 15 bases in the middle. Germline lookup yields CDR1 SGHTA and CDR2 FQGTGA. The CDR3 region is CASSSVPGRELFF. CDR3 nucleotides: TGTGCCAGCAGCTCGGTCCCCGGGCGGGAACTGTTTTTT.

This clone was observed a handful of times. A read error may account for a junction end that differs from germline. The chain combines TRBV7-7 with TRBJ2-1; 12 bases fit TRBD2. This CDR3 spans 18 amino acids. Germline V gives CDR1 SSHAT, CDR2 FNYEAQ (reference sequence). This chain's CDR3 is CASSSSPLAGGGYNEQFF. The DNA for the CDR3 is TGTGCTAGCAGCTCATCCCCACTAGCGGGAGGAGGCTACAATGAGCAGTTCTTC.

In DNA, the CDR3 is TGTGCCAGCAGTTATGGCGGGGAGGGAGGAATCAAGTGGTTCTTT. Translated, it gives CASSYGGEGGIKWFF. The chain is built from TRBV6-5 and TRBJ1-1, with D unclear. This CDR3 is built from 15 residues. Germline V gives CDR1 MNHEY, CDR2 SVGAGI. V gave up 3 bases and J gave up 14 bases, with 25 bases separating them.

V is TRBV12-5 and J is TRBJ2-2; the D is unclear. The CDR3 covers 15 residues. Germline assignment: CDR1 LGHNT and CDR2 FRNRAP. V was pared by 5 bases and J by 6 bases, with 16 bases between. CDR3 coding DNA: TGTGCTAGTGGTATTAGCCAGAGTGGTCCCGGGGAGCTGTTTTTT. It is translated as CASGISQSGPGELFF.

The V gene is TRBV5-1, the J gene TRBJ2-7, with 8 positions matching TRBD1. The germline gives CDR1 SGHRS, CDR2 YFSETQ. This CDR3 has 15 residues. V shed 0 bases and J 5 bases; nucleotides not matched to a gene: 7. CDR3: CASSLGQGKGHEQYF. The CDR3 DNA sequence: TGCGCCAGCAGCTTGGGACAGGGGAAAGGGCACGAGCAGTACTTC. Using reference TRBV5-1 and TRBJ2-7 for the parts outside the CDR3, the full variable domain is KAGVTQTPRYLIKTRGQQVTLSCSPISGHRSVSWYQQTPGQGLQFLFEYFSETQRNKGNFPGRFSGRQFSNSRSEMNVSTLELGDSALYLCASSLGQGKGHEQYFGPGTRLTVT.

This rearrangement joins TRBV2 to TRBJ2-1; tentative D call: TRBD2 (5 bases). Per the germline V gene, CDR1 is SNHLY and CDR2 is FYNNEI. CDR3 length: 10 amino acids. With 6 bases removed from V and 12 bases from J, the gap between germline ends came to 9 bases. This CDR3 is CASRAELQFF. CDR3 in DNA: TGTGCCAGCAGAGCGGAATTGCAGTTCTTC.